The rows below give T cell receptor beta chains drawn from one sample of a study of identical twins. Using its own MiXCR run on the 5' RACE reads, TCRdb lists one record per CDR3 protein. The table shows around 960,000 distinct CDR3 sequences, with roughly 12% occurring only once. The same sample was also used in a study of yellow fever vaccine responses in identical twins.

Sequencing was carried out using PBMCs. The receptors were gathered from a woman aged 18-35 years in good health. Both conserved end residues are part of each CDR3. A D gene is named only where the DNA matches it firmly. The listing skips clone size in some rows; elsewhere it reads once, few, many or a size class.

>many|TRBV7-9|TRBJ1-1|TRBD1
TGTGCCAGCAGCTTCGGACAGGGTTCGGTCACTGAAGCTTTCTTT
CASSFGQGSVTEAFF
>.|TRBV5-1|TRBJ2-1|.
TGCGCCAGCAGCCCCGGGGGCGGGAGAGCGTACAATGAGCAGTTCTTC
CASSPGGGRAYNEQFF
>.|TRBV10-2|TRBJ2-1|TRBD1
TGCGCCAGCAGTCGCGGGACAGGGAGCTACAATGAGCAGTTCTTC
CASSRGTGSYNEQFF
>many|TRBV28|TRBJ2-1|.
TGTGCCAGCAAAGAGTCGGTGCGCGAAGGTATCAATGAGCAGTTCTTC
CASKESVREGINEQFF
>few|TRBV6-5|TRBJ2-6|.
TGTGCCAGCAGTTTAACGCCGGGACACCTGGAAGGGGCCAACGTCCTGACTTTC
CASSLTPGHLEGANVLTF
>few|TRBV29-1|TRBJ2-2|TRBD1
TGCAGCGTTGCTCTTTCCGCAGGGGGAACCGGGGAGCTGTTTTTT
CSVALSAGGTGELFF
>.|TRBV29-1|TRBJ2-2|.
TGCAGCGTCCGGGGTGACACGCTAGGAGGGGAGCTGTTTTTT
CSVRGDTLGGELFF
>few|TRBV12-3/TRBV12-4|TRBJ2-3|.
TGTGCCAGCAGTTTAGGCGTGGCTACGCAGTATTTT
CASSLGVATQYF
>.|TRBV6-1|TRBJ2-1|TRBD2
TGTGCCAGCAGCCTAAGCGGGATTGGACATACTGAGCAGTTCTTC
CASSLSGIGHTEQFF
>.|TRBV5-5|TRBJ1-2|.
TGTGCCAGCAGCTTGACGGACAGCCTCTATGGCTACACCTTC
CASSLTDSLYGYTF
>.|TRBV2|TRBJ2-7|TRBD2
TGTGCCAGCAGTCCGGACGGACTAGCGTCTTCCTACGAGCAGTACTTC
CASSPDGLASSYEQYF
>.|TRBV23-1|TRBJ2-5|.
TGCGCCAGCAGTCAATGTCTGGGAATCCAAGAGACCCAGTACTTC
CASSQCLGIQETQYF
>many|TRBV29-1|TRBJ2-1|.
TGCAGCGTGGCCAGGGGGGTTTACAATGAGCAGTTCTTC
CSVARGVYNEQFF
>.|TRBV19|TRBJ2-2|.
TGTGCCAGTAGTAGGCCGACTCCAGGGGGGGAGCTGTTTTTT
CASSRPTPGGELFF
>many|TRBV28|TRBJ2-7|.
TGTGCCAGCAGTTTATTCTACGGGGAACAGTACTTC
CASSLFYGEQYF
>few|TRBV27|TRBJ2-1|.
TGTGCCAGCAGTAGGGTGGGTGAGCAGTTCTTC
CASSRVGEQFF
>few|TRBV9|TRBJ2-1|.
TGTGCCAGCACCAAGACTAGTGATGAGCAGTTCTTC
CASTKTSDEQFF
>.|TRBV28|TRBJ2-7|.
TGTGCCAGCAGTTTCCCGTCAGCGCGGGCCTACTACTCCTACGAGCAGTACTTC
CASSFPSARAYYSYEQYF
>few|TRBV20-1|TRBJ1-1|.
TGCAGTGCTAGAGATATGGGAAGGGATGAAGCTTTCTTT
CSARDMGRDEAFF
>few|TRBV12-3/TRBV12-4|TRBJ1-1|TRBD1
TGTGCCAGCAGTGGAGCGACAGGGGAGGGAATTGAAGCTTTCTTT
CASSGATGEGIEAFF
>many|TRBV3-1|TRBJ1-5|TRBD1
TGTGCCAGCAGCCCCAGACAGGGCGGGCAGCCCCAGCATTTT
CASSPRQGGQPQHF
>many|TRBV6-4|TRBJ2-3|TRBD1
TGTGCCAGCAGTGACTCAGAGGGGGCAACAGATACGCAGTATTTT
CASSDSEGATDTQYF
>few|TRBV11-2|TRBJ2-5|TRBD1
TGTGCCAGCAGCGCGGACAGGTTTGTGGGCCGAGAGACCCAGTACTTC
CASSADRFVGRETQYF
>few|TRBV7-9|TRBJ2-1|TRBD2
TGTGCCAGCAGCAGTAGCGGGGGACTGGGGGATGAGCAGTTCTTC
CASSSSGGLGDEQFF
>few|TRBV11-2|TRBJ2-3|TRBD2
TGTGCCAGCAGCTTAGGCGGGACTAGTTTGGGGGCTCGCACAGATACGCAGTATTTT
CASSLGGTSLGARTDTQYF
>.|TRBV2|TRBJ1-4|.
TGTGCCAGCATCCCCTGGAGGTTTGAGGATGAAAAACTGTTTTTT
CASIPWRFEDEKLFF
>few|TRBV27|TRBJ2-5|.
TGTGCCAGCAGTGACTCAGACAGGCAAGAGACCCAGTACTTC
CASSDSDRQETQYF
>few|TRBV15|TRBJ1-5|TRBD1
TGTGCCACCAACCCCGGACAGGGGGCAAGCAATCAGCCCCAGCATTTT
CATNPGQGASNQPQHF
>.|TRBV9|TRBJ2-5|TRBD1
TGTGCCAGCAGTCAGGCAGGGGGCTCTTTGGAGACCCAGTACTTC
CASSQAGGSLETQYF
>.|TRBV4-1|TRBJ2-7|.
TGCGCCAGCAGCCTATCCGGGACTCCCTCTATCTACGAGCAGTACTTC
CASSLSGTPSIYEQYF
>few|TRBV19|TRBJ2-2|TRBD2
TGTGCCAGTAGAAGCGGGGGGGTTAACACCGGGGAGCTGTTTTTT
CASRSGGVNTGELFF
>few|TRBV10-3|TRBJ2-1|TRBD2
TGTGCCATCCGGGAGGAGGGGACTAGATACAATGAGCAGTTCTTC
CAIREEGTRYNEQFF
>few|TRBV12-5|TRBJ1-1|.
TGTGCTAGTGGTTTGGAGGGGGTTAGTGGAGCTTTCTTT
CASGLEGVSGAFF
>few|TRBV6-5|TRBJ1-1|.
TGTGCCAGCAGTTACTATGAGAGAGTAACTGAAGCTTTCTTT
CASSYYERVTEAFF
>.|TRBV28|TRBJ2-1|.
TGTGCCAGCAGTTCCACCCTCCGTGTGGGGTACAATGAGCAGTTCTTC
CASSSTLRVGYNEQFF
>.|TRBV12-3/TRBV12-4|TRBJ1-1|.
TGTGCCAGCAGCCTACAGCCAGATGAAGCTTTCTTT
CASSLQPDEAFF
>many|TRBV2|TRBJ2-1|TRBD1
TGTGCCAGCAGAACCCCCCGGGACAGCAACTCCTACAATGAGCAGTTCTTC
CASRTPRDSNSYNEQFF
>many|TRBV18|TRBJ2-3|.
TGTGCCAGCAGTCCCCTCGGTGCGGATACGCAGTATTTT
CASSPLGADTQYF
>few|TRBV19|TRBJ2-2|TRBD1
TGTGCCAGTAGTATAGCAGACAGGGTCACCGGGGAGCTGTTTTTT
CASSIADRVTGELFF
>.|TRBV28|TRBJ2-5|TRBD1
TGTGCCAGCAGCCACACCGGGACAGGGGCAAAGACCCAGTACTTC
CASSHTGTGAKTQYF
>few|TRBV20-1|TRBJ2-7|.
TGCAGTGCTAGGGGTCGGCAGGCCTACGAGCAGTACTTC
CSARGRQAYEQYF
>few|TRBV20-1|TRBJ1-4|TRBD1
TGCAGTGCTAGAGATCAGGGGGGCAAACTGTTTTTT
CSARDQGGKLFF
>few|TRBV28|TRBJ2-2|.
TGTGCCAGCAGGCCCTTACGGAGGAACACCGGGGAGCTGTTTTTT
CASRPLRRNTGELFF
>.|TRBV5-5|TRBJ2-1|.
TGTGCCAGCAGCTTGAACAGGTTGAGGGTTGAGCAGTTCTTC
CASSLNRLRVEQFF
>few|TRBV19|TRBJ2-3|.
TGTGCCAGTAGTGCGGTCCCCCGCACAGATACGCAGTATTTT
CASSAVPRTDTQYF
>few|TRBV20-1|TRBJ2-4|TRBD2
TGCAGTGCTAGAGATCTACGGGGGGAAAACATTCAGTACTTC
CSARDLRGENIQYF
>many|TRBV29-1|TRBJ2-5|.
TGCAGCGTTGAGTGGCAGGGAGAAGGAGAGACCCAGTACTTC
CSVEWQGEGETQYF
>.|TRBV2|TRBJ2-3|TRBD2
TGTGCCAGCAGTCGGGGACTAGTCGATACGCAGTATTTT
CASSRGLVDTQYF
>few|TRBV15|TRBJ2-7|TRBD2
TGTGCCACCAGCGACACGACTAGCGGGATTACCTACGAGCAGTACTTC
CATSDTTSGITYEQYF
>.|TRBV10-3|TRBJ2-3|.
TGTGCCATCAGTCCGGTATCCGCAGAAGCGCAGTATTTT
CAISPVSAEAQYF